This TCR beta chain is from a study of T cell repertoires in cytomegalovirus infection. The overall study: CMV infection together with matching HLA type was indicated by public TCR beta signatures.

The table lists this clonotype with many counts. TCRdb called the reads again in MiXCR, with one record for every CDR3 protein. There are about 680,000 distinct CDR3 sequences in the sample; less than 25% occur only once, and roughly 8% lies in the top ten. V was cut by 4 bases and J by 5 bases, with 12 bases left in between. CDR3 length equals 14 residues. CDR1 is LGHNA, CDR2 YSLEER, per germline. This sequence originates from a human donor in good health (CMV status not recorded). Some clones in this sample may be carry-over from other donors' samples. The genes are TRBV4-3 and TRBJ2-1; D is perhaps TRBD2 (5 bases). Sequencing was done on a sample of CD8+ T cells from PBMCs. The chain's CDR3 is CASSLGLLDNEQFF. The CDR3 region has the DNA TGCGCCAGCAGCCTGGGCCTACTAGACAATGAGCAGTTCTTC.